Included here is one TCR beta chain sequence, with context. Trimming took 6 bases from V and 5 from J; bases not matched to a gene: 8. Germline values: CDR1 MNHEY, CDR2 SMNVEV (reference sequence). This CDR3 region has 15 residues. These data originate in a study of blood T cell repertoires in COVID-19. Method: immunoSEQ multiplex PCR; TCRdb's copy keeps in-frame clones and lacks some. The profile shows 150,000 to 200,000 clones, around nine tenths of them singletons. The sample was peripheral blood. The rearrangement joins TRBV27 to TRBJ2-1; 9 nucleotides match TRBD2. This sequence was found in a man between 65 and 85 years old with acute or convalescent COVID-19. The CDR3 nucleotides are TGTGCCAGCAGCTATAGCGGGGGCCAGAACAATGAGCAGTTCTTC. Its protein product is CASSYSGGQNNEQFF.